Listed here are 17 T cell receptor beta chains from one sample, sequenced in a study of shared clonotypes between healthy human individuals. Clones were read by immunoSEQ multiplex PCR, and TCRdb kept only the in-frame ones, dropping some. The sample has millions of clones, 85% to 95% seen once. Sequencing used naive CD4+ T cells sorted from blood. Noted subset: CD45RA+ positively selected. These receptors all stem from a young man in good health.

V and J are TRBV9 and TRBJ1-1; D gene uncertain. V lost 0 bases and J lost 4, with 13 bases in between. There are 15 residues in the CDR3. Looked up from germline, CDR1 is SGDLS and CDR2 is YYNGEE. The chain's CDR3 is CASSVGRGVVTEAFF. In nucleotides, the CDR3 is TGTGCCAGCAGCGTAGGACGAGGTGTTGTCACTGAAGCTTTCTTT.

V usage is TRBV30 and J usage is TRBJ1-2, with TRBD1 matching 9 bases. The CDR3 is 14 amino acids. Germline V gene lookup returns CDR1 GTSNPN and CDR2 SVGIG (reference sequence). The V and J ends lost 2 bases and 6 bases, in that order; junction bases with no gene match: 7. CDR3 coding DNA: TGTGCCTGGAGTACTGAGGACAGGGGACATGGCTACACCTTC. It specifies CAWSTEDRGHGYTF.

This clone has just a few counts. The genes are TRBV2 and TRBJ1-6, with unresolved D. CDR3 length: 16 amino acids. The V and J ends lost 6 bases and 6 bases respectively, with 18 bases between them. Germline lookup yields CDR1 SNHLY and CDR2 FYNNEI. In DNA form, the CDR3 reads TGTGCCAGCAGAAACTACATGGCCTCCGGTAATTCACCCCTCCACTTT. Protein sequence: CASRNYMASGNSPLHF.

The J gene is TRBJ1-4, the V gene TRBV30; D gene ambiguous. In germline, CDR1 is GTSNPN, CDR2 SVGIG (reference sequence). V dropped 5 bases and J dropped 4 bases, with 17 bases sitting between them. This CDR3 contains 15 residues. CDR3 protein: CAWAGTHLGNEKLFF. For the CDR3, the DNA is TGTGCCTGGGCCGGAACCCACCTAGGTAATGAAAAACTGTTTTTT. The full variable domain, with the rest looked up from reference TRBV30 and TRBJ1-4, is SQTIHQWPATLVQPVGSPLSLECTVEGTSNPNLYWYRQAAGRGLQLLFYSVGIGQISSEVPQNLSASRPQDRQFILSSKKLLLSDSGFYLCAWAGTHLGNEKLFFGSGTQLSVL.

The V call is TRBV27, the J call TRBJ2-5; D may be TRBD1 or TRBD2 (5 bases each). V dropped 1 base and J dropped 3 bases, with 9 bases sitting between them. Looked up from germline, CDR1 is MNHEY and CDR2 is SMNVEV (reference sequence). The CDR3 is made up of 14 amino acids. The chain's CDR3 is CASSLFGGKETQYF. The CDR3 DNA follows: TGTGCCAGCAGTTTATTTGGGGGAAAAGAGACCCAGTACTTC.

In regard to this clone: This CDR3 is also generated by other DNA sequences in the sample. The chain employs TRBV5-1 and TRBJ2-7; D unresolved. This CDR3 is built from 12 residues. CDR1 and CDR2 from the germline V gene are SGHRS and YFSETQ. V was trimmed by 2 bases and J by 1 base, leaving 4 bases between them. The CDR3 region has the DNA TGCGCCAGCAGCTTAAATTCCTACGAGCAGTACTTC. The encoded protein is CASSLNSYEQYF.

The CDR3 is CASSSDRGPNYEQYF. The CDR3 region has the DNA TGTGCCAGCAGCTCCGACAGGGGACCAAACTACGAGCAGTACTTC. The chain employs TRBV5-6 and TRBJ2-7; 8 bases map to TRBD1. CDR3 length: 15 amino acids. V shed 3 bases and J 3 bases; nucleotides not matched to a gene: 8. CDR1 SGHDT and CDR2 YYEEEE come from the germline V gene.

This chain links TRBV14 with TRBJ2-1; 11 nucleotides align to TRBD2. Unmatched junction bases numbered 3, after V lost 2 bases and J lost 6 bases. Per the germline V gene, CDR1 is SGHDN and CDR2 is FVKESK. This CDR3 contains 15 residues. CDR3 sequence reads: CASSQIAGGPNEQFF. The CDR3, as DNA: TGTGCCAGCAGCCAAATAGCGGGAGGGCCCAATGAGCAGTTCTTC.

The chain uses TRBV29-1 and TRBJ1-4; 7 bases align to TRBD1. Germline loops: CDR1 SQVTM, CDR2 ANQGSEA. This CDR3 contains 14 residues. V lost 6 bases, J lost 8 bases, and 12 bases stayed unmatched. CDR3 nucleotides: TGCAGCGTCTCCCCCGGGACAGCCGGAGAAAAACTGTTTTTT. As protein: CSVSPGTAGEKLFF.

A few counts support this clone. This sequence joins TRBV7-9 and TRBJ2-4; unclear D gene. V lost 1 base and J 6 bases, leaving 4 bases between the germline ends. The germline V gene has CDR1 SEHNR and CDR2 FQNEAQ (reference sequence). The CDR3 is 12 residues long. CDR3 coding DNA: TGTGCCAGCAGCTTAGGCGTAAACATTCAGTACTTC. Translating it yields CASSLGVNIQYF.

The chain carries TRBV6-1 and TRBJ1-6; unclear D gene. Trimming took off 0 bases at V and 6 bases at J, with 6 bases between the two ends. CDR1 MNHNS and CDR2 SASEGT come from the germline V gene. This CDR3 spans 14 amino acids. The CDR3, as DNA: TGTGCCAGCAGTGAAGCACCAATTAATTCACCCCTCCACTTT. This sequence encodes CASSEAPINSPLHF.

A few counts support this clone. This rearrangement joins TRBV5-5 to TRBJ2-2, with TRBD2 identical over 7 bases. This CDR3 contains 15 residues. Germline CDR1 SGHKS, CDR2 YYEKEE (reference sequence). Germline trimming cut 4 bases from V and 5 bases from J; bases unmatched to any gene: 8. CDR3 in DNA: TGTGCCAGCAGCGATGGACTAGGATGGACCGGGGAGCTGTTTTTT. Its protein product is CASSDGLGWTGELFF.

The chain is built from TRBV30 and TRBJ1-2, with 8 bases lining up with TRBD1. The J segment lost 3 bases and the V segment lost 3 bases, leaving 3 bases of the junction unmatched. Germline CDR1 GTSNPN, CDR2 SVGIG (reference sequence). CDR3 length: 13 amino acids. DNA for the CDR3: TGTGCCTGGAGAACGACAGGGGACTATGGCTACACCTTC. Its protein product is CAWRTTGDYGYTF.

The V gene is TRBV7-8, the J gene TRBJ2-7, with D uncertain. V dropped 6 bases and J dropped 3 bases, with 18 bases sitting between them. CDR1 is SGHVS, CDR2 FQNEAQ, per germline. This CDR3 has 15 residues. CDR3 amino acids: CASSRSPAGLYEQYF. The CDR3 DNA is TGTGCCAGCAGTCGAAGCCCAGCAGGCCTCTACGAGCAGTACTTC.

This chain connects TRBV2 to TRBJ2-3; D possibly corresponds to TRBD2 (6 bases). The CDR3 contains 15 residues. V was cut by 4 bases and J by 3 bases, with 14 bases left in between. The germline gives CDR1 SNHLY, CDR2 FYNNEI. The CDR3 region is CASSVSAGRTDTQYF. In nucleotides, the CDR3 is TGTGCCAGCAGTGTATCAGCGGGTAGAACAGATACGCAGTATTTT.

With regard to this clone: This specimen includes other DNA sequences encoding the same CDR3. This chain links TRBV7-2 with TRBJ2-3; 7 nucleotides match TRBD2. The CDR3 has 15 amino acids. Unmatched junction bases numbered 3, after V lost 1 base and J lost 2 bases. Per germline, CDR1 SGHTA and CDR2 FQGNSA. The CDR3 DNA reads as TGTGCCAGCAGCTTAGGACTAGCCAACACAGATACGCAGTATTTT. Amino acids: CASSLGLANTDTQYF.

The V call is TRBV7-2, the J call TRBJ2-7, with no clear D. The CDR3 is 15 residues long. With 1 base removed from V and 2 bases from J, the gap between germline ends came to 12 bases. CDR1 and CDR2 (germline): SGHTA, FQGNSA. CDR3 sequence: CASSLVQGSTYEQYF. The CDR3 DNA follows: TGTGCCAGCAGCTTAGTTCAAGGGTCAACCTACGAGCAGTACTTC.